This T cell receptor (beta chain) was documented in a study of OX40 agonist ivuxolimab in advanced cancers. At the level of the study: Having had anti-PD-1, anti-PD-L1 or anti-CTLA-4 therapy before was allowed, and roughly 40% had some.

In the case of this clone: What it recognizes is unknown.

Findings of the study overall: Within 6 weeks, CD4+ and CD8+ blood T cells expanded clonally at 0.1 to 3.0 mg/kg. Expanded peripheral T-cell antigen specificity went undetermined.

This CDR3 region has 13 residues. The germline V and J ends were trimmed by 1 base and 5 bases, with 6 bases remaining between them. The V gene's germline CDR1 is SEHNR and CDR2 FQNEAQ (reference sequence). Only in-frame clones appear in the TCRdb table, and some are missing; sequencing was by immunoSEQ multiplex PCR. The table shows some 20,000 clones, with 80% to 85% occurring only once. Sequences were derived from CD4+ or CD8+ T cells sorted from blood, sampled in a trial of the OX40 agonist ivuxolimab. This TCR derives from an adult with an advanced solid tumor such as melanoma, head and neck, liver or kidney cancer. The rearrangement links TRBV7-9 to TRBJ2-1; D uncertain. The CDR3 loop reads CASSLGWNNEQFF. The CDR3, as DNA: TGTGCCAGCAGCTTAGGGTGGAACAATGAGCAGTTCTTC. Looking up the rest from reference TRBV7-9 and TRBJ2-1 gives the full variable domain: DTGVSQNPRHKITKRGQNVTFRCDPISEHNRLYWYRQTLGQGPEFLTYFQNEAQLEKSRLLSDRFSAERPKGSFSTLEIQRTEQGDSAMYLCASSLGWNNEQFFGPGTRLTVL.